One sample yielded the 9 T cell receptor beta chains listed below, sequenced in a study of OX40 agonist ivuxolimab in advanced cancers. TCRdb's copy holds only in-frame clones and misses some; the assay was immunoSEQ multiplex PCR. The profile shows 50,000 to 85,000 clones, 75% to 90% of them singletons. This specimen was CD4+ or CD8+ T cells sorted from blood, taken in a trial of the OX40 agonist ivuxolimab. All receptors derive from an adult with an advanced solid tumor such as melanoma, head and neck, liver or kidney cancer.

For the CDR3, the DNA is TGTGCCAGCGGATATGACAGGGGCACTGAAGCTTTCTTT. This translates into CASGYDRGTEAFF. The rearrangement uses TRBV6-1 and TRBJ1-1, with 8 positions matching TRBD1. The V gene end was trimmed by 8 bases and the J gene end by 4 bases; junction bases not matched to a gene: 6. The CDR3 runs to 13 residues. From germline, CDR1 is MNHNS and CDR2 SASEGT.

The chain is built from TRBV18 and TRBJ2-5; the D is unclear. The V and J ends lost 2 bases and 1 base respectively, with 5 bases between them. Germline loops: CDR1 KGHSH, CDR2 LQKENI. The CDR3 is made up of 13 amino acids. CDR3 residues: CASSPGFQETQYF. The CDR3 bases are TGTGCCAGCTCACCAGGGTTCCAAGAGACCCAGTACTTC.

The J gene is TRBJ1-1, the V gene TRBV7-2; TRBD1 matches at 7 bases. V was clipped by 4 bases and J by 9 bases; unmatched bases: 2. Germline V lookup: CDR1 SGHTA, CDR2 FQGNSA. This CDR3 has 11 residues. The CDR3 is CASSWDSQAFF. Written as DNA, the CDR3 is TGTGCCAGCAGCTGGGACAGTCAAGCTTTCTTT.

V usage is TRBV19 and J usage is TRBJ2-3, with a tentative D call TRBD1 (6 bases). CDR1 and CDR2 from the germline V gene are LNHDA and SQIVND (reference sequence). The CDR3 spans 12 residues. The V end lost 4 bases, the J end lost 7 bases, and 9 bases lay between the germline ends. CDR3 DNA sequence: TGTGCCAGTAGTAAACAGGGAAATACGCAGTATTTT. It specifies CASSKQGNTQYF.

CDR3 sequence: CASSRPRGLANEQYF. In nucleotides, the CDR3 is TGTGCCAGCTCTCGACCCCGGGGACTAGCGAACGAGCAGTACTTC. This chain uses TRBV18 with TRBJ2-7, with TRBD2 matching 10 bases. J gave up 5 bases and V 6 bases, and 10 bases lay outside the gene matches. CDR1 is KGHSH and CDR2 is LQKENI in the germline V gene. This CDR3 region has 15 residues.

The chain employs TRBV28 and TRBJ1-3; D may be TRBD1 (5 bases). Trimming pared 7 bases from V and 7 bases from J, leaving 11 bases between. CDR1 is MDHEN, CDR2 SYDVKM, per germline. This CDR3 has 12 residues. This CDR3 reads CASTGLPNTIYF. The CDR3 DNA sequence: TGTGCCAGCACAGGGCTGCCCAACACCATATATTTT.

This rearrangement joins TRBV6-5 to TRBJ1-2; 8 bases line up with TRBD1. This CDR3 region has 12 residues. V was pared by 5 bases and J by 9 bases, with 5 bases of the junction left unmatched. Germline CDR1 and CDR2: MNHEY and SVGAGI. Written as DNA, the CDR3 is TGTGCCAGCAGTCAGGGACAGGTTAGCTACACCTTC. Translation: CASSQGQVSYTF.

The V call is TRBV5-4, the J call TRBJ2-2; D possibly matches TRBD1 or TRBD2 (5 bases each). The CDR3 loop spans 14 amino acids. Trimming pared 4 bases from V and 4 bases from J, leaving 11 bases between. Germline V CDR1 and CDR2: SGHNT, YYREEE (reference sequence). Written as DNA, the CDR3 is TGTGCCAGCAGCGTACCGGGGCCCACCGGGGAGCTGTTTTTT. This sequence encodes CASSVPGPTGELFF.

The chain links TRBV30 to TRBJ1-5; no clear D gene. Germline V gene lookup returns CDR1 GTSNPN and CDR2 SVGIG (reference sequence). The CDR3 contains 15 residues. The V end was cut by 4 bases, the J end by 6 bases, with 19 bases between. The CDR3 is CAWTEPMGLGQPQHF. In DNA, the CDR3 is TGTGCCTGGACCGAGCCGATGGGGTTAGGTCAGCCCCAGCATTTT.